These 6 T cell receptor beta chains came from one sample sequenced in a study of early T cells in non-severe SARS-CoV-2 infection. Each CDR3 protein is one row after TCRdb ran MiXCR on the 5' RACE reads. The sample consists of 40,000 to 55,000 distinct CDR3 sequences, about 5.7% of them appearing once. This material consisted of whole blood, taken at baseline. The receptors come from an adult who was a healthcare worker with PCR-confirmed SARS-CoV-2 infection or an uninfected control (not recorded which).

The V call is TRBV12-3 or TRBV12-4, the J call TRBJ1-3; D is uncertain. The CDR3 has 13 residues. With 7 bases removed from V and 3 bases from J, the gap between germline ends came to 10 bases. CDR3 nucleotide sequence: TGTGCCAGCACGATTTTGCGTGGAAACACCATATATTTT. It codes for CASTILRGNTIYF.

The chain is built from TRBV24-1 and TRBJ2-3, with a weak D call TRBD2 (6 bases). The CDR3 length is 14 residues. CDR1 is KGHDR, CDR2 SFDVKD, per germline. V gave up 9 bases and J gave up 0 bases, with 12 bases separating them. The CDR3 DNA reads as TGTGCCACCCGCCCTGGGACTAGCACAGATACGCAGTATTTT. Amino acid sequence: CATRPGTSTDTQYF.

This chain connects TRBV11-3 to TRBJ2-2; weak D call: TRBD1 (5 bases). The V gene lost 4 bases and the J gene lost 7 bases, with 13 bases spanning the gap. Germline values: CDR1 SGHNT, CDR2 YENEEA. The CDR3 consists of 14 residues. CDR3 sequence: CASSSTGASGELFF. The CDR3 bases are TGTGCCAGCAGCTCTACAGGAGCGAGCGGGGAGCTGTTTTTT.

This chain uses TRBV6-2 or TRBV6-3 with TRBJ1-5, with D unclear. Germline lookup yields CDR1 MNHEY and CDR2 SVGEGT. The V end was cut by 4 bases, the J end by 1 base, with 11 bases between. The CDR3 totals 15 residues. CDR3 nucleotides: TGTGCCAGCAGTTCCCTGTCGGGGAGCAATCAGCCCCAGCATTTT. Translating it yields CASSSLSGSNQPQHF.

This chain connects TRBV2 to TRBJ2-5; no reliable D call. The CDR3 consists of 14 residues. Germline V CDR1 and CDR2: SNHLY, FYNNEI. V lost 6 bases, J lost 5 bases, and 16 bases lay in between. In DNA, the CDR3 is TGTGCCAGCAGCGCGGACGCCTCGATGGAGACCCAGTACTTC. It codes for CASSADASMETQYF.

The V and J genes are TRBV19 and TRBJ1-5, with 9 bases lining up with TRBD1. The CDR3 runs 12 residues. The V gene end was trimmed by 7 bases and the J gene end by 6 bases; junction bases not matched to a gene: 1. Looked up from germline, CDR1 is LNHDA and CDR2 is SQIVND (reference sequence). DNA of the CDR3: TGTGCCAGTAACAGGGGGCCTCAGCCCCAGCATTTT. Translated: CASNRGPQPQHF.